The 30 T cell receptor beta chains given below trace back to one sample, sequenced in a study of T cells in Graves' hyperthyroidism and ophthalmopathy (dated by TCRdb to between 2018 and 2021). Receptors were amplified or captured by multiplex PCR. Instrument used: Illumina HiSeq 2000. The TCR beta CDR3 regions were amplified from the RNA transcripts. The first round of RT-PCR for the TCR CDR3 was performed with the HTBI primer set and the Qiagen OneStep RT-PCR kit. TCRdb applied fastp at Q25 and MiXCR to the public reads, then kept only in-frame beta chains. Each CDR3 protein appears once, grouped with its most common genes and DNA. The sample table records roughly 500,000 distinct CDR3 sequences; roughly 50% of these occur just once. The ten largest account for 15% to 20% of the sample. Specimen: peripheral blood or thyroid tissue (not recorded which). The receptors stem from an adult woman with Graves' disease, either hyperthyroidism or ophthalmopathy (not recorded which).

At least ten counts were recorded for this clonotype. The rearrangement uses TRBV5-8 and TRBJ1-2; D remains ambiguous. Trimming pared 2 bases from V and 1 base from J, leaving 12 bases between. The length of the CDR3 is 15 residues. Germline CDR1 reads SGHTS; CDR2 reads YDEGEE. The CDR3 DNA reads TGTGCCAGCAGCTTATGGACGGAGCTTAACTATGGCTACACCTTC. Protein product: CASSLWTELNYGYTF.

This clonotype was recorded at least ten times. The chain links TRBV11-2 to TRBJ1-1, with D tentatively TRBD1 (5 bases). The CDR3 has 14 amino acids. CDR1 and CDR2 (germline): SGHAT, FQNNGV. V dropped 1 base and J dropped 11 bases, with 17 bases sitting between them. CDR3 in amino acids: CASSLVRGRRTAFF. CDR3 nucleotide sequence: TGTGCCAGCAGCTTAGTAAGGGGCCGTAGGACCGCTTTCTTT.

The chain couples TRBV2 to TRBJ1-6, with 7 nucleotides matching TRBD1. Germline CDR1 reads SNHLY; CDR2 reads FYNNEI. The CDR3 has 15 residues. CDR3 residues: CASPSRQGGNSPLHF. Here the CDR3 DNA reads TGTGCTAGCCCCTCCAGACAGGGAGGAAATTCACCCCTCCACTTT.

This clonotype was counted ten times or more. This chain uses TRBV12-3 or TRBV12-4 with TRBJ2-2, with D unresolved. The CDR3 consists of 12 residues. V was clipped by 3 bases and J by 6 bases, with 5 bases between them. CDR3 DNA sequence: TGTGCCAGCAGTTTTGCGGCCGGGGAGCTGTTTTTT. This sequence encodes CASSFAAGELFF.

This clonotype came up many times. J is TRBJ1-1 and V is TRBV5-1, with D perhaps TRBD1 (5 bases). This CDR3 contains 14 residues. Looked up from germline, CDR1 is SGHRS and CDR2 is YFSETQ. Between the trimmed V and J ends, which lost 4 bases and 7 bases, there was a span of 17 bases. This CDR3 reads CASSQNQGFDEAFF. The DNA of the CDR3 is TGCGCCAGCAGCCAGAACCAGGGATTTGATGAAGCTTTCTTT.

This clonotype was observed a single time. This could be a read error, since a much larger clone is one nucleotide away. This chain joins TRBV7-2 and TRBJ1-4, with D possibly matching TRBD1 (5 bases). CDR1 and CDR2 from the germline V gene are SGHTA and FQGNSA. Trimming shortened V by 3 bases and J by 3 bases, and 11 bases separated the two germline ends. This CDR3 has 15 residues. CDR3 nucleotides: TGTGCCAGCAGCTTTGGGGCCAGAGCTAATGAAAAACTGTTTTTT. Amino acids: CASSFGARANEKLFF.

This clonotype showed up many times. The chain uses TRBV9 and TRBJ2-7, with D perhaps TRBD1 or TRBD2 (6 bases each). Germline CDR1 reads SGDLS; CDR2 reads YYNGEE. V was cut by 3 bases and J by 6 bases, with 13 bases left in between. CDR3 length: 13 residues. CDR3 coding DNA: TGTGCCAGCAGCGAGGGGGGAGAGAGCGAGCAGTACTTC. Translating gives CASSEGGESEQYF.

This clonotype was detected many times. J is TRBJ1-5 and V is TRBV6-1; D ambiguous. Germline V gene data show CDR1 as MNHNS and CDR2 as SASEGT. V was cut by 5 bases and J by 3 bases, with 14 bases left in between. The CDR3 spans 15 residues. CDR3 nucleotides: TGTGCCAGCAGTCTGGACCGGGCCCACAATCAGCCCCAGCATTTT. Encoded protein: CASSLDRAHNQPQHF.

This clonotype was detected ten times or more. The chain combines TRBV4-1 with TRBJ2-6; TRBD1 aligns across 10 bases. The length of the CDR3 is 20 residues. With V trimmed by 4 bases and J by 0 bases, 12 bases remained unmatched. Germline loops: CDR1 MGHRA, CDR2 YSYEKL. CDR3 residues: CASSLRDRGSRYSGANVLTF. Written as DNA, the CDR3 is TGCGCCAGCAGCCTCCGGGACAGGGGCTCGAGGTACTCTGGGGCCAACGTCCTGACTTTC.

Many counts were recorded for this clonotype. The chain employs TRBV20-1 and TRBJ2-7, with D perhaps matching TRBD2 (5 bases). The germline V and J ends were trimmed by 3 bases and 6 bases, with 12 bases remaining between them. CDR1 and CDR2 from the germline V gene are DFQATT and SNEGSKA (reference sequence). The CDR3 has 12 amino acids. The CDR3 region is CSASSRGFEQYF. CDR3 nucleotide sequence: TGCAGTGCTAGTAGTCGGGGATTCGAGCAGTACTTC.

This sequence joins TRBV7-9 and TRBJ1-2; D is uncertain. Germline V gene lookup returns CDR1 SEHNR and CDR2 FQNEAQ (reference sequence). With 1 base removed from V and 8 bases from J, the gap between germline ends came to 14 bases. The CDR3 consists of 14 residues. In nucleotides, the CDR3 is TGTGCCAGCAGCTTAGGAGGCGTGGGCTTAGGCTACACCTTC. It encodes CASSLGGVGLGYTF. Full variable domain (remainder filled in from reference TRBV7-9 and TRBJ1-2): DTGVSQNPRHKITKRGQNVTFRCDPISEHNRLYWYRQTLGQGPEFLTYFQNEAQLEKSRLLSDRFSAERPKGSFSTLEIQRTEQGDSAMYLCASSLGGVGLGYTFGSGTRLTVV.

This clonotype has at least ten counts. The chain has TRBV3-1 and TRBJ2-5; D is undetermined. The CDR3 length is 14 residues. V lost 0 bases, J lost 6 bases, and 11 bases lay in between. Germline V gene sequence: CDR1 LGHDT, CDR2 YNNKEL (reference sequence). CDR3 bases: TGTGCCAGCAGCCAAGAGGTTGGTGGGCAGACCCAGTACTTC. It encodes CASSQEVGGQTQYF.

Notes on this clonotype: An end of the junction does not agree with germline; a read error may underlie this. This chain links TRBV11-1 with TRBJ2-7; D perhaps matches TRBD2 (5 bases). From germline, CDR1 is SGHAT and CDR2 FQDESV (reference sequence). CDR3 size: 15 residues. DNA for the CDR3: TGCGCCAGCAGCCAAGAACCGGGGTCCTCCTACGAGCAGTACTTC. It translates to CASSQEPGSSYEQYF.

This clonotype was observed at least ten times. V usage is TRBV6-1 and J usage is TRBJ1-5; D is unresolved. V was shortened by 3 bases and J by 7 bases, with 10 bases between the two germline ends. CDR3 size: 13 residues. Germline values: CDR1 MNHNS, CDR2 SASEGT. The CDR3 coding sequence is TGTGCCAGCAGTGAGCTCCTGGACCAGCCCCAGCATTTT. Protein product: CASSELLDQPQHF.

The chain links TRBV5-6 to TRBJ1-2; D remains ambiguous. This CDR3 region has 16 residues. Trimming cost V 6 bases and J 3 bases, with 21 bases left between them. CDR1 and CDR2 from the germline V gene are SGHDT and YYEEEE. CDR3 nucleotides: TGTGCCAGCAAACCACAGAGCGGGAGGGCTGACTATGGCTACACCTTC. Its protein is CASKPQSGRADYGYTF.

This clonotype was recorded at least ten times. The rearrangement joins TRBV5-1 to TRBJ2-2, with TRBD2 identical over 9 bases. Per germline, CDR1 SGHRS and CDR2 YFSETQ. The V and J ends lost 5 bases and 5 bases, in that order; junction bases with no gene match: 22. The CDR3 length is 20 residues. Here the CDR3 DNA reads TGCGCCAGCAGTGCTGGGAGGGGCGCGATAGCGGGAGAACCTACCGGGGAGCTGTTTTTT. Its translation: CASSAGRGAIAGEPTGELFF.

This rearrangement joins TRBV7-2 to TRBJ1-4; D is uncertain. The CDR3 consists of 14 residues. Germline values: CDR1 SGHTA, CDR2 FQGNSA. V lost 6 bases, J lost 3 bases, and 11 bases lay in between. CDR3 sequence (DNA): TGTGCCAGCAGATCCTCATGGTCTAATGAAAAACTGTTTTTT. This gives the protein CASRSSWSNEKLFF.

This clonotype was seen repeatedly, ten times or more. The chain carries TRBV4-1 and TRBJ1-3; D is perhaps TRBD1 (5 bases). In germline, CDR1 is MGHRA, CDR2 YSYEKL. V was pared by 4 bases and J by 3 bases, with 10 bases between. The CDR3 is 14 residues long. The CDR3 region has the DNA TGCGCCAGCAGCCGAGTGGGACTTGGAAACACCATATATTTT. The encoded protein is CASSRVGLGNTIYF.

At least ten counts were recorded for this clonotype. The chain carries TRBV6-6 and TRBJ1-6, with no clear D. This CDR3 is built from 14 residues. Between the trimmed V and J ends, which lost 9 bases and 1 base, there was a span of 10 bases. The germline CDR1 and CDR2 sequences are MNHNY and SVGAGI (reference sequence). This CDR3 reads CASQSESYNSPLHF. The CDR3 nucleotides are TGTGCCAGTCAGTCCGAATCCTATAATTCACCCCTCCACTTT.

This clonotype was seen at least ten times. V gene TRBV9 combines with J gene TRBJ1-1; tentatively, D is TRBD1 (5 bases). The germline V gene has CDR1 SGDLS and CDR2 YYNGEE. This CDR3 has 17 residues. Deletions cut 4 bases from V and 4 bases from J, with 23 bases between. The CDR3 sequence: CASSPVGKVGRATEAFF. The DNA for the CDR3 is TGTGCCAGCAGCCCGGTGGGGAAAGTGGGGCGGGCCACTGAAGCTTTCTTT.

This clonotype was seen many times. The CDR3 DNA follows: TGTGCCAGCAGCTTAGCGGTCGACACACCCTACGAGCAGTACTTC. Translated, it gives CASSLAVDTPYEQYF. V gene TRBV11-2 combines with J gene TRBJ2-7; no definite D call. Trimming shortened V by 1 base and J by 2 bases, and 12 bases separated the two germline ends. The CDR3 has 15 residues. Germline V gene data show CDR1 as SGHAT and CDR2 as FQNNGV.

This clonotype occurred many times. The rearrangement links TRBV10-3 to TRBJ1-2; TRBD1 matches 7 bases. CDR1 is ENHRY and CDR2 is SYGVKD in the germline V gene. The CDR3 runs to 15 residues. J was trimmed by 5 bases and V by 2 bases; bases with no gene match: 8. In nucleotides, the CDR3 is TGTGCCATCAGTGAGACCGGGGACAGTCGATATGGCTACACCTTC. Translated, it gives CAISETGDSRYGYTF.

This clonotype was seen at least ten times. V and J are TRBV25-1 and TRBJ2-5, with 11 nucleotides matching TRBD1. This CDR3 is built from 13 residues. After removal of 6 bases from V and 5 bases from J, the junction contained 2 bases not matched to a gene. CDR1 is MGHDK and CDR2 is SYGVNS in the germline V gene. The CDR3 region is CASRDRGLETQYF. CDR3 DNA sequence: TGTGCCAGCAGGGACAGGGGGCTTGAGACCCAGTACTTC.

For this clonotype: This may be a read error: a much more frequent sequence differs by one nucleotide. The chain links TRBV12-3 or TRBV12-4 to TRBJ1-2, with D perhaps matching TRBD1 (5 bases). The CDR3 has 15 residues. The V and J ends lost 4 bases and 4 bases respectively, with 16 bases between them. CDR3 loop: CASSSGHQAAYGYTF. CDR3 nucleotides: TGTGCCAGCAGTTCGGGGCACCAGGCAGCCTATGGCTACACCTTC.

This rearrangement joins TRBV7-7 to TRBJ2-5; tentatively, D is TRBD1 (7 bases). Germline V CDR1 and CDR2: SSHAT, FNYEAQ (reference sequence). The CDR3 has 15 amino acids. Trimming left V 5 bases short and J 2 bases short, with 15 bases between. CDR3 bases: TGTGCCAGCAGCAACCGGGGGACAGAACAAGAGACCCAGTACTTC. Its translation is CASSNRGTEQETQYF.

As regards this clonotype: Likely a read error: the CDR3 ends without its conserved phenylalanine or tryptophan. This chain links TRBV7-7 with TRBJ2-5, with D uncertain. The CDR3 runs 14 residues. The germline gives CDR1 SSHAT, CDR2 FNYEAQ (reference sequence). The CDR3 sequence: CAGSLGYQQETQYL. In DNA, the CDR3 is TGTGCTGGCAGCTTAGGCTATCAACAAGAGACCCAGTACCTC.

Points on this clonotype: A junction end diverges from the germline sequence, so it may reflect a read error. CDR3 in DNA: TGCGCCAGCAGCGCACTACGGGGACAGGACGGGGAGCTGTACTTC. It specifies CASSALRGQDGELYF. The chain has TRBV5-1 and TRBJ2-7; 8 nucleotides line up with TRBD1. The CDR3 spans 15 residues. Germline-derived CDR1 and CDR2 are SGHRS and YFSETQ.

This clonotype was recorded at least ten times. This chain connects TRBV10-3 to TRBJ1-1; possibly TRBD1 for D (5 bases). The ends were cut back, 0 bases at V and 3 bases at J, with 11 bases in the middle. CDR3 size: 15 residues. Germline V gene data show CDR1 as ENHRY and CDR2 as SYGVKD. CDR3 coding DNA: TGTGCCATCAGTGAGTCACGGGGGTTGTACACTGAAGCTTTCTTT. This encodes CAISESRGLYTEAFF.

This clonotype occurred a few times. This rearrangement joins TRBV24-1 to TRBJ1-2; 7 bases are shared with TRBD1. Germline CDR1 and CDR2: KGHDR and SFDVKD. The trim removed 3 bases at V and 2 bases at J, leaving 2 bases unmatched. This CDR3 region has 14 residues. CDR3 coding DNA: TGTGCCACCAGTGATGCGGGACAGAACTATGGCTACACCTTC. Amino acids: CATSDAGQNYGYTF.

This rearrangement joins TRBV19 to TRBJ1-1; D is undetermined. Germline CDR1 is LNHDA and CDR2 is SQIVND (reference sequence). The length of the CDR3 is 14 residues. Trimming took 3 bases from V and 1 from J, leaving 9 bases between them. In DNA, the CDR3 is TGTGCCAGTAGTATCCGCCGAAGGAACACTGAAGCTTTCTTT. Residues: CASSIRRRNTEAFF.